The rows below give T cell receptor beta chains drawn from one sample of a study of blood T cell repertoires in COVID-19. Here immunoSEQ multiplex PCR was the method, and the copy in TCRdb shows in-frame clones only, minus some. The data contain about 180,000 clones, approximately 85% of them singletons. Sequenced input: PBMCs or T cells enriched from blood (not recorded which). All receptors come from a man in his forties who had recovered from COVID-19. CDR3s include the opening cysteine and the closing phenylalanine or tryptophan. A D gene is named only where the DNA matches it firmly. Rows give clone size only sometimes, using once, few, many, or a class for an expanded clone.

V gene: TRBV14; J gene: TRBJ1-6; D gene: TRBD1; clone size: NA; CDR3 protein: CASSQEQGALSPLHF; CDR3 DNA: TGTGCCAGCAGCCAAGAACAGGGGGCGCTTTCACCCCTCCACTTT
V gene: TRBV10-1; J gene: TRBJ2-1; D gene: TRBD2; clone size: NA; CDR3 protein: CASTPRTSGYNEQFF; CDR3 DNA: TGCGCCAGCACCCCAAGGACTAGCGGCTACAATGAGCAGTTCTTC
V gene: TRBV2; J gene: TRBJ1-2; D gene: NA; clone size: NA; CDR3 protein: CASSEAPGYGYTF; CDR3 DNA: TGTGCCAGCAGTGAAGCACCGGGGTACGGCTACACCTTC
V gene: TRBV6-4; J gene: TRBJ1-6; D gene: NA; clone size: NA; CDR3 protein: CASSDGSSYNSPLHF; CDR3 DNA: TGTGCCAGCAGTGACGGGAGCTCCTATAATTCACCCCTCCACTTT
V gene: TRBV10-1; J gene: TRBJ2-7; D gene: NA; clone size: once; CDR3 protein: CASSASSSYEQYF; CDR3 DNA: TGCGCCAGCAGTGCCTCCTCTTCCTACGAGCAGTACTTC
V gene: TRBV2; J gene: TRBJ2-2; D gene: NA; clone size: NA; CDR3 protein: CASSEWAFPTGELFF; CDR3 DNA: TGTGCCAGCAGTGAATGGGCTTTCCCCACCGGGGAGCTGTTTTTT
V gene: TRBV5-1; J gene: TRBJ2-7; D gene: TRBD2; clone size: NA; CDR3 protein: CASSPSPREFYEQYF; CDR3 DNA: TGCGCCAGCAGCCCTTCCCCGCGGGAGTTCTACGAGCAGTACTTC
V gene: TRBV5-4; J gene: TRBJ2-1; D gene: NA; clone size: NA; CDR3 protein: CASSLERGGNEQFF; CDR3 DNA: TGTGCCAGCAGCTTAGAGAGGGGGGGGAATGAGCAGTTCTTC
V gene: TRBV18; J gene: TRBJ1-1; D gene: TRBD1; clone size: NA; CDR3 protein: CASSPVTGPTEAFF; CDR3 DNA: TGTGCCAGCTCACCTGTGACAGGGCCCACCGAAGCTTTCTTT
V gene: TRBV30; J gene: TRBJ1-2; D gene: NA; clone size: few; CDR3 protein: CAWSVLADYTF; CDR3 DNA: TGTGCCTGGAGTGTACTGGCGGACTACACCTTC
V gene: TRBV6-1; J gene: TRBJ2-7; D gene: NA; clone size: NA; CDR3 protein: CASSELMLATYEQYF; CDR3 DNA: TGTGCCAGCAGTGAATTAATGCTAGCGACCTACGAGCAGTACTTC
V gene: TRBV19; J gene: TRBJ1-2; D gene: NA; clone size: few; CDR3 protein: CASSILQGYGYTF; CDR3 DNA: TGTGCCAGTAGTATCCTACAGGGTTATGGCTACACCTTC
V gene: TRBV6-5; J gene: TRBJ1-1; D gene: NA; clone size: few; CDR3 protein: CASRPGSTEAFF; CDR3 DNA: TGTGCCAGCAGACCTGGGAGCACTGAAGCTTTCTTT
V gene: TRBV7-9; J gene: TRBJ2-1; D gene: NA; clone size: NA; CDR3 protein: CASSLMGRERGDEQFF; CDR3 DNA: TGTGCCAGCAGCTTAATGGGGCGGGAACGGGGCGATGAGCAGTTCTTC
V gene: TRBV5-1; J gene: TRBJ1-1; D gene: NA; clone size: NA; CDR3 protein: CASSDDGGKAFF; CDR3 DNA: TGCGCCAGCAGCGATGACGGAGGGAAAGCTTTCTTT
V gene: TRBV29-1; J gene: TRBJ1-5; D gene: NA; clone size: NA; CDR3 protein: CSVDVWGSNQPQHF; CDR3 DNA: TGCAGCGTAGACGTCTGGGGCAGCAATCAGCCCCAGCATTTT
V gene: TRBV11-3; J gene: TRBJ2-3; D gene: TRBD2; clone size: NA; CDR3 protein: CASSLGLALTDTQYF; CDR3 DNA: TGTGCCAGCAGCTTAGGACTAGCCCTCACAGATACGCAGTATTTT
V gene: TRBV5-6; J gene: TRBJ1-2; D gene: NA; clone size: NA; CDR3 protein: CASSDRDYGYTF; CDR3 DNA: TGTGCCAGCAGCGACAGAGACTATGGCTACACCTTC
V gene: TRBV23-1; J gene: TRBJ1-4; D gene: NA; clone size: NA; CDR3 protein: CASSQSFQGSNEKLFF; CDR3 DNA: TGCGCCAGCAGTCAATCATTTCAGGGGAGTAATGAAAAACTGTTTTTT
V gene: TRBV19; J gene: TRBJ1-5; D gene: TRBD1; clone size: NA; CDR3 protein: CASTVTGGDQPQHF; CDR3 DNA: TGTGCCAGTACCGTGACAGGGGGCGATCAGCCCCAGCATTTT
V gene: TRBV6-5; J gene: TRBJ2-3; D gene: NA; clone size: NA; CDR3 protein: CASSYSTGTNTQYF; CDR3 DNA: TGTGCCAGCAGTTACTCGACAGGCACCAATACGCAGTATTTT
V gene: TRBV14; J gene: TRBJ1-2; D gene: NA; clone size: NA; CDR3 protein: CASSPVQQGFDGYTF; CDR3 DNA: TGTGCCAGCAGCCCAGTGCAACAGGGATTTGATGGCTACACCTTC
V gene: TRBV30; J gene: TRBJ1-2; D gene: NA; clone size: NA; CDR3 protein: CACLSGSNYGYTF; CDR3 DNA: TGTGCCTGTTTGTCAGGGTCTAACTATGGCTACACCTTC
V gene: TRBV5-4; J gene: TRBJ1-2; D gene: NA; clone size: NA; CDR3 protein: CASSLPVGGSGSGYTF; CDR3 DNA: TGTGCCAGCAGCCTCCCGGTGGGGGGAAGCGGGTCGGGCTACACCTTC
V gene: TRBV30; J gene: TRBJ1-2; D gene: TRBD1; clone size: once; CDR3 protein: CAWSVRGGQGNKEGYTF; CDR3 DNA: TGTGCCTGGAGTGTACGGGGCGGACAGGGCAATAAGGAAGGCTACACCTTC
V gene: TRBV6-5; J gene: TRBJ2-5; D gene: TRBD2; clone size: NA; CDR3 protein: CASSLAGAPTQYF; CDR3 DNA: TGTGCCAGCAGTCTAGCGGGGGCCCCAACCCAGTACTTC
V gene: TRBV3-1/TRBV3-2; J gene: TRBJ1-1; D gene: TRBD1; clone size: NA; CDR3 protein: CASSLGQGNENTEAFF; CDR3 DNA: TGTGCCAGCAGCCTGGGACAGGGAAACGAGAACACTGAAGCTTTCTTT
V gene: TRBV6-5; J gene: TRBJ1-2; D gene: NA; clone size: few; CDR3 protein: CASSFSTQGNYGYTF; CDR3 DNA: TGTGCCAGCAGTTTCTCTACCCAGGGGAACTATGGCTACACCTTC
V gene: TRBV7-9; J gene: TRBJ2-3; D gene: TRBD2; clone size: NA; CDR3 protein: CASSFATSGTDTQYF; CDR3 DNA: TGTGCCAGCAGCTTTGCGACTAGCGGCACAGATACGCAGTATTTT
V gene: TRBV3-1/TRBV3-2; J gene: TRBJ2-6; D gene: NA; clone size: NA; CDR3 protein: CASSQHGANVLTF; CDR3 DNA: TGTGCCAGCAGCCAACATGGGGCCAACGTCCTGACTTTC
V gene: TRBV7-9; J gene: TRBJ1-2; D gene: TRBD1; clone size: NA; CDR3 protein: CASSLRTGSHGYTF; CDR3 DNA: TGTGCCAGCAGCTTAAGGACAGGGTCCCATGGCTACACCTTC
V gene: TRBV30; J gene: TRBJ1-1; D gene: TRBD1; clone size: NA; CDR3 protein: CAWGQKADRAGEAFF; CDR3 DNA: TGTGCCTGGGGCCAAAAAGCCGACAGGGCCGGTGAAGCTTTCTTT
V gene: TRBV11-3; J gene: TRBJ2-2; D gene: TRBD1; clone size: NA; CDR3 protein: CASSFHLGQPGELFF; CDR3 DNA: TGTGCCAGCAGCTTCCACCTGGGACAGCCCGGGGAGCTGTTTTTT